This T cell receptor beta chain was sequenced in a study of blood T cells in healthy people across ages. Across the whole study: The template switching approach captured approximately one barcoded beta molecule for every two T cells.

Next came a second PCR, run for about 7 to 12 cycles, which used a sample-barcoded 5' primer along with a J-beta primer mix. In TCRdb, the 5' RACE reads were re-called with MiXCR into one record per CDR3 protein. The sample shows roughly 680,000 distinct CDR3 sequences, roughly half of them seen only once. The sample was blood. This sequence originates from a woman aged 80 or over in good health.

The CDR3 loop is CASGSGTLYEQYF. The CDR3 coding sequence is TGCGCCAGCGGCTCGGGGACACTCTACGAGCAGTACTTC. V and J are TRBV4-1 and TRBJ2-4; perhaps TRBD1 as D (6 bases). The DNA end favors TRBJ2-7, so the J call may be wrong. Germline V gene lookup returns CDR1 MGHRA and CDR2 YSYEKL. The CDR3 has 13 amino acids.